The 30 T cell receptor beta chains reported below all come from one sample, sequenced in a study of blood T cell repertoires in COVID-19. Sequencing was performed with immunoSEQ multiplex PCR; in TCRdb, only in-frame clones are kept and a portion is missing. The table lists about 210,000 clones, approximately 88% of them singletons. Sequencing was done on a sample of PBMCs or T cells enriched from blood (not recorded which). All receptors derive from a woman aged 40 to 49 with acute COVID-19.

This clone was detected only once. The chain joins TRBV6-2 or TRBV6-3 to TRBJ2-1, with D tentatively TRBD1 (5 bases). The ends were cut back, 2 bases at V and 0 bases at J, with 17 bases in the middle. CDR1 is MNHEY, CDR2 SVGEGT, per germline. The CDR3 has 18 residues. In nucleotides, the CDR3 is TGTGCCAGCAGTTACCCGCTACAGGCAGCGAGCTCCTACAATGAGCAGTTCTTC. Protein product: CASSYPLQAASSYNEQFF.

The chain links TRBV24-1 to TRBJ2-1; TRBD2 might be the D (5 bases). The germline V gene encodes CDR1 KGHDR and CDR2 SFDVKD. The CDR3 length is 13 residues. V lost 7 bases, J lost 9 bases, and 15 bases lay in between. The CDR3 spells CATSDPGSTEQFF. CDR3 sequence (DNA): TGTGCCACCAGCGATCCGGGGAGTACTGAGCAGTTCTTC.

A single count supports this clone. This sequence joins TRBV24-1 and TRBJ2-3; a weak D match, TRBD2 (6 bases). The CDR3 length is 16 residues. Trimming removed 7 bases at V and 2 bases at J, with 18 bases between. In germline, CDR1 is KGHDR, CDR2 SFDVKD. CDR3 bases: TGTGCCACCAGCGGGAGAGAATCAGGATCCACAGATACGCAGTATTTT. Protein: CATSGRESGSTDTQYF.

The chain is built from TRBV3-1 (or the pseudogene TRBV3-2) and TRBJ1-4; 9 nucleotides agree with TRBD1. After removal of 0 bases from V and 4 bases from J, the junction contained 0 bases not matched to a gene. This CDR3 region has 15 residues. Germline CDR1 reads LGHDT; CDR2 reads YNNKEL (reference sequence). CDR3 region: CASSQEGQGNEKLFF. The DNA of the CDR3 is TGTGCCAGCAGCCAAGAGGGACAGGGTAATGAAAAACTGTTTTTT.

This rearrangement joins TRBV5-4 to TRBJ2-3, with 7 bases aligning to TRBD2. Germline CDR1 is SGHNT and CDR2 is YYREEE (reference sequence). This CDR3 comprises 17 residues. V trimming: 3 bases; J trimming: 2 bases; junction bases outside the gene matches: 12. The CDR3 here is CASSSFRQRGDTDTQYF. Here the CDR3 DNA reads TGTGCCAGCAGCTCATTTCGCCAGCGGGGAGACACAGATACGCAGTATTTT.

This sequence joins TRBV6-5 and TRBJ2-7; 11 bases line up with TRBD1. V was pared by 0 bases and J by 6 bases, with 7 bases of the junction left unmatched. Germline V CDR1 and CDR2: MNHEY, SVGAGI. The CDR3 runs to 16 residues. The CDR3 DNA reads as TGTGCCAGCAGTTACTCCCGCCGGGACAGGGGGGCCGAGCAGTACTTC. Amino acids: CASSYSRRDRGAEQYF.

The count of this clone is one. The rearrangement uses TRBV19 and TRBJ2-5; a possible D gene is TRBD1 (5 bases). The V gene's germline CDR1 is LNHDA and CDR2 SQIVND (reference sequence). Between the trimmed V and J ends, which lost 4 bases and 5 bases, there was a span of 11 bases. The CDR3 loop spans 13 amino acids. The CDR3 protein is CASSTARAETQYF. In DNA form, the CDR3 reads TGTGCCAGTAGTACGGCCAGGGCGGAGACCCAGTACTTC.

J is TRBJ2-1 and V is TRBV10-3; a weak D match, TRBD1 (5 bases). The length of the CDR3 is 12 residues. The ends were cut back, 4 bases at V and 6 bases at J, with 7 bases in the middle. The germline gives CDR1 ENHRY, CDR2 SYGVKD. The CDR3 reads CAISGQGNEQFF. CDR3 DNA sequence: TGTGCCATCAGTGGTCAGGGCAATGAGCAGTTCTTC.

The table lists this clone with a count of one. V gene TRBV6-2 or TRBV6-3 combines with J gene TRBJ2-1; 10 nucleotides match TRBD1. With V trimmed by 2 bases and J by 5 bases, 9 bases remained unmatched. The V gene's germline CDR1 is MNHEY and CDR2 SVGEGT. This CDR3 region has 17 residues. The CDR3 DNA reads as TGTGCCAGCAGTTACATTACGGGACAGGGGTCGGACAATGAGCAGTTCTTC. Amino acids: CASSYITGQGSDNEQFF.

DNA for the CDR3: TGTGCCAGCAGTTACTTGACAGGGGGTAAAGAAAAACTGTTTTTT. Translation gives CASSYLTGGKEKLFF. The chain is built from TRBV6-5 and TRBJ1-4; TRBD1 agrees at 9 bases. Germline trimming cut 1 base from V and 8 bases from J; bases unmatched to any gene: 5. This CDR3 is 15 amino acids long. Germline V gene lookup returns CDR1 MNHEY and CDR2 SVGAGI.

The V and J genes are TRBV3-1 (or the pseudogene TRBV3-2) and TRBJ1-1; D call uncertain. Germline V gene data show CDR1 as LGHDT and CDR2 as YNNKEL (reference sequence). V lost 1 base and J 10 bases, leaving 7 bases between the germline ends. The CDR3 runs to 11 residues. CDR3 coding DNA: TGTGCCAGCAGCCAAGGGCTTTTAGCTTTCTTT. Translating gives CASSQGLLAFF.

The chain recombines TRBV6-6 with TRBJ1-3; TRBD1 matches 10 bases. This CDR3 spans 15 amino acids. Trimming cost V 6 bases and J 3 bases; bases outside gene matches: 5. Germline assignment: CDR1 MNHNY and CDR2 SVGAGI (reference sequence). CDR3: CASRKDRGFGNTIYF. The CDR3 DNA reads TGTGCCAGCAGAAAGGACAGGGGGTTTGGAAACACCATATATTTT.

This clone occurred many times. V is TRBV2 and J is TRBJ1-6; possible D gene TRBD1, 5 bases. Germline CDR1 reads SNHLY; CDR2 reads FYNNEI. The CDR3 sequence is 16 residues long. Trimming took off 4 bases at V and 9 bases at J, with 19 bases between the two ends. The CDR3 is CASSGDRGGEISPLHF. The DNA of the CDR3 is TGTGCCAGCAGTGGGGATAGGGGTGGCGAGATTTCACCCCTCCACTTT.

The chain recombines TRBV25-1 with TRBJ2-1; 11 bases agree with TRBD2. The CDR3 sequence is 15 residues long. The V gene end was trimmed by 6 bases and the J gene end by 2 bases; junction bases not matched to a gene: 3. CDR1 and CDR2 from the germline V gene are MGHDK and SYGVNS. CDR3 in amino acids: CASRETSGAYNEQFF. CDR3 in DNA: TGTGCCAGCAGGGAGACTAGCGGGGCCTACAATGAGCAGTTCTTC.

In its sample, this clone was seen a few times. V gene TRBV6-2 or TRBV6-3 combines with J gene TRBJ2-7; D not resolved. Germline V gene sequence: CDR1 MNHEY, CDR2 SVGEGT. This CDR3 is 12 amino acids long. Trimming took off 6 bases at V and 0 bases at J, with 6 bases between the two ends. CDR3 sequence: CASSGLSYEQYF. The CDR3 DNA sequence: TGTGCCAGCAGCGGCCTCTCCTACGAGCAGTACTTC.

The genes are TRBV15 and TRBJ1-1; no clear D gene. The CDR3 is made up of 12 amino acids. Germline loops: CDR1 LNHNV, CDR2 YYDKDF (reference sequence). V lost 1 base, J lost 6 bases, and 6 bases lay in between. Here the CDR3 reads CATSRANAEAFF. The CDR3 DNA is TGTGCCACCAGCAGAGCCAATGCTGAAGCTTTCTTT.

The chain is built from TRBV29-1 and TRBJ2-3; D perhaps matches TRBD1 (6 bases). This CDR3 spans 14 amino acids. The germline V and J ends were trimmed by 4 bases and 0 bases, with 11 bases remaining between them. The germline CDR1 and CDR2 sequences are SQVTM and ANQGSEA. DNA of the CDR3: TGCAGCGTTGGCTTGGGGGCTAGCACAGATACGCAGTATTTT. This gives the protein CSVGLGASTDTQYF.

The CDR3, as DNA: TGTGCCAGCAGCTCCCTCGGGACAGGGGTCAATGAGCAGTTCTTC. It yields the protein CASSSLGTGVNEQFF. V gene TRBV11-3 combines with J gene TRBJ2-1; 10 bases map to TRBD1. The CDR3 length is 15 residues. Germline CDR1 reads SGHNT; CDR2 reads YENEEA. Unmatched junction bases numbered 6, after V lost 4 bases and J lost 6 bases. Based on the CDR3 plus reference TRBV11-3 and TRBJ2-1, the full variable domain is EAGVVQSPRYKIIEKKQPVAFWCNPISGHNTLYWYLQNLGQGPELLIRYENEEAVDDSQLPKDRFSAERLKGVDSTLKIQPAELGDSAVYLCASSSLGTGVNEQFFGPGTRLTVL.

The CDR3 nucleotides read TGTGCCAGCAGCCGTCCGGTGCGTAACTATGGCTACACCTTC. Residues: CASSRPVRNYGYTF. The rearrangement uses TRBV7-2 and TRBJ1-2, with unresolved D. The CDR3 loop spans 14 amino acids. Trimming took off 5 bases at V and 1 base at J, with 11 bases between the two ends. CDR1 and CDR2 from the germline V gene are SGHTA and FQGNSA.

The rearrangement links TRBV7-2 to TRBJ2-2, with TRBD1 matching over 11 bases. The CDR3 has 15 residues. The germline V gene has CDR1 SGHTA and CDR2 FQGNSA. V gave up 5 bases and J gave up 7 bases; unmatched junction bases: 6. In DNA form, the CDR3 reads TGTGCCAGCAGCGCGGACAGGGGGCGCAACGGGGAGCTGTTTTTT. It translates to CASSADRGRNGELFF.

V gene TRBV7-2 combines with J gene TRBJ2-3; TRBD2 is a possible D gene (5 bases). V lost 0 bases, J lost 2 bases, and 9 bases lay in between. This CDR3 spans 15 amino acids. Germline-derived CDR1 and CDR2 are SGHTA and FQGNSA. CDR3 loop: CASSLAGASTDTQYF. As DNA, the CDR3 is TGTGCCAGCAGCTTAGCGGGAGCCTCCACAGATACGCAGTATTTT.

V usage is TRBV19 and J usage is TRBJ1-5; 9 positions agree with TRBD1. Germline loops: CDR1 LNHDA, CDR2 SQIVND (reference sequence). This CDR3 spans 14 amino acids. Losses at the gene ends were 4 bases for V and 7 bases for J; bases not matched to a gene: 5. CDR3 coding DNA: TGTGCCAGTAGTAGGACAGGGGATGGACAGCCCCAGCATTTT. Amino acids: CASSRTGDGQPQHF.

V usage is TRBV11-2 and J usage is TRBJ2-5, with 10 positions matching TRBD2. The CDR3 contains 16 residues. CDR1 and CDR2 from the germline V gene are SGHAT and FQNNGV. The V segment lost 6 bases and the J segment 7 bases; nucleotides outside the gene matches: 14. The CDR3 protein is CASRDLLAGESGTQYF. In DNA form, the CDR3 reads TGTGCCAGCAGGGACCTCCTAGCGGGGGAGTCGGGGACCCAGTACTTC.

CDR3 in DNA: TGTGCCAGCAGTGGCACAGGGGTGGAGAATGAAAAACTGTTTTTT. Translated, it gives CASSGTGVENEKLFF. J is TRBJ1-4 and V is TRBV6-6; 7 bases are a match to TRBD1. Trimming cost V 5 bases and J 5 bases; bases outside gene matches: 8. Germline loops: CDR1 MNHNY, CDR2 SVGAGI (reference sequence). The CDR3 extends over 15 amino acids.

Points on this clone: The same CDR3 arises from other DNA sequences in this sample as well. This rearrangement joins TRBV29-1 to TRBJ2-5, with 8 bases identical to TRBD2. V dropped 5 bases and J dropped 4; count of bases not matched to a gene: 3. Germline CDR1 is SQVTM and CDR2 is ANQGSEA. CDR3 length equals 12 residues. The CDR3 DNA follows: TGCAGCGTTCTGGCGGGAGGAGAGACCCAGTACTTC. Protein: CSVLAGGETQYF.

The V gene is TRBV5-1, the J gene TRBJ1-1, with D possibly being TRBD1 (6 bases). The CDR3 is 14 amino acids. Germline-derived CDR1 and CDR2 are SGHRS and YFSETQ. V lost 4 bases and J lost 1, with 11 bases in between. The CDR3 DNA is TGCGCCAGCAGCCGGGACACCCGGAACACTGAAGCTTTCTTT. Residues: CASSRDTRNTEAFF.

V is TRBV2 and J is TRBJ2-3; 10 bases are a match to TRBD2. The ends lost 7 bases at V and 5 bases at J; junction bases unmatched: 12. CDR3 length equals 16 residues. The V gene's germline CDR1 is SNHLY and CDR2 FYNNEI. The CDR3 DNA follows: TGTGCCAGCAACGGATTAAGCGGGGGGGCTGGAGATACGCAGTATTTT. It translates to CASNGLSGGAGDTQYF.

The DNA of the CDR3 is TGTGCCAGCAGCCAAGCGCAGGGGGCTCGGAATTCACCCCTCCACTTT. This sequence encodes CASSQAQGARNSPLHF. The chain uses TRBV3-1 (or the pseudogene TRBV3-2) and TRBJ1-6; 8 nucleotides line up with TRBD1. Germline loops: CDR1 LGHDT, CDR2 YNNKEL (reference sequence). J lost 7 bases, V lost 1 base, and 6 bases had no gene match. CDR3 length: 16 amino acids.

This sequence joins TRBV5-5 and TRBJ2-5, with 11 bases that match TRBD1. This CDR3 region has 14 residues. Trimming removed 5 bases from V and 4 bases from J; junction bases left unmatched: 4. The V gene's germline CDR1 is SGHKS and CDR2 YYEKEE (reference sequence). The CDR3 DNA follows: TGTGCCAGCAGGCCGGGACAGGGGGTAGAGACCCAGTACTTC. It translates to CASRPGQGVETQYF. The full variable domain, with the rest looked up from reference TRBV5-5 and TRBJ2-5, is DAGVTQSPTHLIKTRGQQVTLRCSPISGHKSVSWYQQVLGQGPQFIFQYYEKEERGRGNFPDRFSARQFPNYSSELNVNALLLGDSALYLCASRPGQGVETQYFGPGTRLLVL.

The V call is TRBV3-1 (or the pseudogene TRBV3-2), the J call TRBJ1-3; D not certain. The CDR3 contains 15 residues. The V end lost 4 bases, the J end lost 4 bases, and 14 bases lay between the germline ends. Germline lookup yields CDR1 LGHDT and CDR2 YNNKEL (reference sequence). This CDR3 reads CASSPVHGRGNTIYF. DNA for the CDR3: TGTGCCAGCAGCCCAGTACACGGCAGGGGAAACACCATATATTTT.